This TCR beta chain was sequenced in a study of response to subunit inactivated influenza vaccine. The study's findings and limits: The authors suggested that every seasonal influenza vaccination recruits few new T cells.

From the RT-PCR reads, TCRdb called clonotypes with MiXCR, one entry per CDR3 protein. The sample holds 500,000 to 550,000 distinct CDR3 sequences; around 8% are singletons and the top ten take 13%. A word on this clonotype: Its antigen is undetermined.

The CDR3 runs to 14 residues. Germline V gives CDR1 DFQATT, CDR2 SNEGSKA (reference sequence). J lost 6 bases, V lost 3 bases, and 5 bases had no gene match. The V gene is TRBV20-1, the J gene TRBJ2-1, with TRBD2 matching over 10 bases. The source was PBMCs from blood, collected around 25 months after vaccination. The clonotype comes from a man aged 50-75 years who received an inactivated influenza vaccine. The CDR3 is CSASPASGSNEQFF. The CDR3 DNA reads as TGCAGTGCTAGCCCCGCTAGCGGGAGCAATGAGCAGTTCTTC.